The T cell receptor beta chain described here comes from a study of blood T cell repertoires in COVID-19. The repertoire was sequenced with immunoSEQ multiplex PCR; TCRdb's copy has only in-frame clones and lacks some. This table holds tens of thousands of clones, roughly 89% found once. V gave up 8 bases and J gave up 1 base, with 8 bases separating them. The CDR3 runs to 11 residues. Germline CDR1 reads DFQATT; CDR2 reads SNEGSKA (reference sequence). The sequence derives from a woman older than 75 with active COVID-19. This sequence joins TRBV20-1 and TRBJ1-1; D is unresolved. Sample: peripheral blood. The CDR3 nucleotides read TGCAGTTCGAGCCGGAACACTGAAGCTTTCTTT. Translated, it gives CSSSRNTEAFF.